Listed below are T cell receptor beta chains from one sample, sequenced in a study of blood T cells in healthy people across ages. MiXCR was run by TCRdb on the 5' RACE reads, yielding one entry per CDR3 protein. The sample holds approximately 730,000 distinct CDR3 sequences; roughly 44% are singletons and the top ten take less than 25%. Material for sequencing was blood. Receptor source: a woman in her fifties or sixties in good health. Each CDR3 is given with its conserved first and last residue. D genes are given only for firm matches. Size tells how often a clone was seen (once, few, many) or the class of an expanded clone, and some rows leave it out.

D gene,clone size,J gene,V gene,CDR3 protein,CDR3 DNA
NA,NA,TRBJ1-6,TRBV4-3,CASSQDRASGLANSPLHF,TGCGCCAGCAGCCAAGATCGTGCTAGCGGGCTGGCAAATTCACCCCTCCACTTT
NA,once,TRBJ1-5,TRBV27,CASSPQRGGNQPQHF,TGTGCCAGCAGTCCTCAAAGGGGTGGCAATCAGCCCCAGCATTTT
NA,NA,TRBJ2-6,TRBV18,CASTEQGTSGANVLTF,TGTGCCAGCACGGAGCAGGGTACCTCTGGGGCCAACGTCCTGACTTTC
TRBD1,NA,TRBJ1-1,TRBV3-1,CASSPGGSDPEAFF,TGTGCCAGCAGCCCAGGGGGCTCGGACCCTGAAGCTTTCTTT
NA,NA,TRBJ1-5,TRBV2,CASSAGFSNQPQHF,TGTGCCAGCAGTGCAGGATTTAGCAATCAGCCCCAGCATTTT
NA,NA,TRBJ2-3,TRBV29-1,CGVDSPNRDKITDTQYF,TGCGGCGTTGATTCTCCAAACCGGGACAAAATCACAGATACGCAGTATTTT
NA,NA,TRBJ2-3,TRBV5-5,CASSFGYLTDTQYF,TGTGCCAGCAGCTTCGGGTACCTCACAGATACGCAGTATTTT
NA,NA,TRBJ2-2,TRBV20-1,CSARMPGELFF,TGCAGTGCCCGGATGCCCGGGGAGCTGTTTTTT
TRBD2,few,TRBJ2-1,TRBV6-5,CASSYERESYNEQFF,TGTGCCAGCAGTTACGAGCGGGAGTCCTACAATGAGCAGTTCTTC
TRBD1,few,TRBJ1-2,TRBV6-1,CASSAQPQGDYGYTF,TGTGCCAGCAGTGCCCAACCCCAGGGGGACTATGGCTACACCTTC
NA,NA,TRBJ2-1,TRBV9,CASSADPSSYNEQFF,TGTGCCAGCAGCGCGGACCCGAGCTCCTACAATGAGCAGTTCTTC
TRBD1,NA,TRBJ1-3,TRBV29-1,CSVITRGQGNTIYF,TGCAGCGTAATCACTCGGGGACAGGGAAACACCATATATTTT
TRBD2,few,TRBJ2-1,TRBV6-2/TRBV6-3,CASSYGTSGSANEQFF,TGTGCCAGCAGTTACGGGACTAGCGGGAGCGCCAATGAGCAGTTCTTC
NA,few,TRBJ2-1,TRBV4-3,CASSQGVTRTYNEQFF,TGCGCCAGCAGCCAAGGGGTAACACGAACTTACAATGAGCAGTTCTTC
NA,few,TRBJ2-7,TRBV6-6,CASSRQGLDYEQYF,TGTGCCAGCAGTCGCCAGGGACTGGACTACGAGCAGTACTTC
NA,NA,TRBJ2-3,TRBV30,CAWITGDRKTDTQYF,TGTGCCTGGATAACCGGAGACAGGAAAACAGATACGCAGTATTTT
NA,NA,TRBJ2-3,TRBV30,CAWSVGDTQYF,TGTGCCTGGAGTGTAGGAGATACGCAGTATTTT
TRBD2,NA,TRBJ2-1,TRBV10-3,CAITVAGGHDEQFF,TGTGCCATCACTGTAGCGGGGGGGCACGATGAGCAGTTCTTC
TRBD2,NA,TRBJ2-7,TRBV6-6,CASRAAGGRYEQYF,TGTGCCAGCAGAGCAGCGGGAGGGCGGTACGAGCAGTACTTC
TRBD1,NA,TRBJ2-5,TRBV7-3,CASSNSPGQGLETQYF,TGTGCCAGCAGCAACTCTCCGGGACAGGGGTTAGAGACCCAGTACTTC
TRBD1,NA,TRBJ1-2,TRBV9,CASSGGQDYGYTF,TGTGCCAGCAGCGGGGGACAGGACTATGGCTACACCTTC
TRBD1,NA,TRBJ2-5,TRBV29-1,CSAPDRGLRETQYF,TGCAGCGCTCCTGACAGGGGGCTTCGAGAGACCCAGTACTTC
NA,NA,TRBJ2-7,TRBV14,CASSQGRGRTYEQYF,TGTGCCAGCAGCCAAGGTAGAGGGAGGACCTACGAGCAGTACTTC
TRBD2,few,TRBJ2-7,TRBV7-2,CASSLVSTSGAYEQYF,TGTGCCAGCAGCTTAGTGTCGACTAGCGGGGCCTACGAGCAGTACTTC
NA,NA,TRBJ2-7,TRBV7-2,CASSSSAGGSNYEQYF,TGTGCCAGCAGCTCTAGCGCGGGCGGGTCAAACTACGAGCAGTACTTC
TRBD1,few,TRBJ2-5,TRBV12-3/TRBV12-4,CASSSPGTGNNEQYF,TGTGCCAGCAGTTCGCCCGGGACAGGGAACAATGAGCAGTACTTC
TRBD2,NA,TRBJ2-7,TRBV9,CASSVGLAGGPYEQYF,TGTGCCAGCAGCGTGGGACTAGCGGGAGGGCCCTACGAGCAGTACTTC
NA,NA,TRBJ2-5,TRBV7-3,CASSLTKADVEQYF,TGTGCCAGCAGCTTAACGAAGGCTGATGTTGAGCAGTACTTC
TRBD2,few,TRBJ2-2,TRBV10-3,CAIRAGGPDTGELFF,TGTGCCATCAGAGCGGGGGGGCCAGACACCGGGGAGCTGTTTTTT
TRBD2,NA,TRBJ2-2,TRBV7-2,CASSKASGRDTGELFF,TGTGCCAGCAGCAAGGCTAGCGGGAGAGACACCGGGGAGCTGTTTTTT
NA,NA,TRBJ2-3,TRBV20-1,CSAGKTLTSTDTQYF,TGCAGTGCAGGAAAGACACTGACTAGCACAGATACGCAGTATTTT
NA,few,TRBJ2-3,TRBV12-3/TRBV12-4,CASSFMGADTQYF,TGTGCCAGCAGTTTTATGGGGGCAGATACGCAGTATTTT